These 28 T cell receptor beta chains were sequenced from one sample in a study of blood T cell repertoires in COVID-19. The repertoire was sequenced with immunoSEQ multiplex PCR; TCRdb's copy has only in-frame clones and lacks some. Of 310,000 or so clones in the sample, approximately 86% were seen once. Sequencing was done on a sample of peripheral blood. The source is a young woman who had recovered from COVID-19.

The rearrangement joins TRBV5-4 to TRBJ2-2; D is uncertain. The germline CDR1 and CDR2 sequences are SGHNT and YYREEE (reference sequence). V lost 1 base and J 4 bases, leaving 11 bases between the germline ends. The CDR3 is 15 amino acids. The CDR3 is CASSLTGGITGELFF. Written as DNA, the CDR3 is TGTGCCAGCAGCTTGACTGGTGGTATCACCGGGGAGCTGTTTTTT.

The chain has TRBV7-2 and TRBJ1-5; 10 bases line up with TRBD1. This CDR3 comprises 15 residues. V lost 5 bases and J lost 8; bases outside the gene matches: 9. CDR1 and CDR2 (germline): SGHTA, FQGNSA. This CDR3 reads CASSPPGQGLKPQHF. For the CDR3, the DNA is TGTGCCAGCAGCCCACCGGGACAGGGGTTAAAGCCCCAGCATTTT.

This clone came up a few times. This rearrangement joins TRBV19 to TRBJ2-7; D is unresolved. V was shortened by 0 bases and J by 6 bases, with 21 bases between the two germline ends. Germline assignment: CDR1 LNHDA and CDR2 SQIVND (reference sequence). The CDR3 sequence is 17 residues long. The CDR3: CASSIDFALGLTSEQYF. CDR3 in DNA: TGTGCCAGTAGTATAGATTTTGCACTCGGGTTAACGAGCGAGCAGTACTTC.

About this clone: Other DNA sequences in this specimen translate into the identical CDR3. The chain combines TRBV19 with TRBJ2-7; 9 positions agree with TRBD1. V lost 5 bases, J lost 2 bases, and 4 bases stayed unmatched. CDR1 is LNHDA, CDR2 SQIVND, per germline (reference sequence). The CDR3 is 14 residues long. The CDR3: CASSSGTGPYEQYF. The CDR3 coding sequence is TGTGCCAGTAGTTCCGGGACAGGGCCCTACGAGCAGTACTTC.

V and J are TRBV19 and TRBJ2-3; no firm D call. The CDR3 is made up of 15 amino acids. Trimming removed 5 bases from V and 2 bases from J, with 14 bases in between. Germline V lookup: CDR1 LNHDA, CDR2 SQIVND (reference sequence). The DNA for the CDR3 is TGTGCCAGTAGTCCCTCTCCCCTCCCCACAGATACGCAGTATTTT. Amino acid sequence: CASSPSPLPTDTQYF.

The CDR3 loop is CASSSGVRQPQHF. Here the CDR3 DNA reads TGTGCCAGCAGCTCGGGGGTTCGGCAGCCCCAGCATTTT. The chain links TRBV7-3 to TRBJ1-5; perhaps TRBD1 as D (5 bases). V was cut by 4 bases and J by 7 bases, with 11 bases left in between. From germline, CDR1 is SGHTA and CDR2 FQGTGA. This CDR3 has 13 amino acids.

This clone was detected once. The rearrangement links TRBV21-1 to TRBJ2-1; the table's D call TRBD2 went unverified against the DNA. TRBV21-1 is labeled a pseudogene. This CDR3 contains 17 residues. The CDR3 DNA follows: TGTGCCAGCAGCAAAGAATTCGGCGGGAGCTCCTACAATGAGCAGTTCTTC. This encodes CASSKEFGGSSYNEQFF.

The chain uses TRBV5-1 and TRBJ2-1; TRBD2 matches 10 bases. The CDR3 has 15 amino acids. V shed 4 bases, J shed 4 bases, and the junction held 5 bases outside the gene matches. Germline V gene sequence: CDR1 SGHRS, CDR2 YFSETQ. In DNA, the CDR3 is TGCGCCAGCAGCGGGCGGACTAGCGGTTACAATGAGCAGTTCTTC. Protein sequence: CASSGRTSGYNEQFF.

V and J are TRBV4-1 and TRBJ2-2; maybe TRBD2 (6 bases). With 3 bases removed from V and 4 bases from J, the gap between germline ends came to 12 bases. In germline, CDR1 is MGHRA, CDR2 YSYEKL. The CDR3 runs 15 residues. The CDR3 loop reads CASSQGGLSTGELFF. The CDR3 nucleotides are TGCGCCAGCAGCCAGGGGGGTCTGTCCACCGGGGAGCTGTTTTTT.

The table lists this clone with a few counts. The rearrangement links TRBV7-9 to TRBJ1-1, with 9 bases aligning to TRBD1. The germline V gene has CDR1 SEHNR and CDR2 FQNEAQ (reference sequence). This CDR3 is built from 13 residues. Losses at the gene ends were 5 bases for V and 5 bases for J; bases not matched to a gene: 3. CDR3 region: CASSPGQGTEAFF. As DNA, the CDR3 is TGTGCCAGCAGCCCTGGACAGGGGACTGAAGCTTTCTTT.

The V call is TRBV3-1 (or the pseudogene TRBV3-2), the J call TRBJ1-1, with a weak D call TRBD1 (6 bases). V lost 6 bases and J 4 bases, leaving 12 bases between the germline ends. This CDR3 is 13 amino acids long. The germline V gene has CDR1 LGHDT and CDR2 YNNKEL (reference sequence). The CDR3 DNA reads TGTGCCAGCAGAGAAAGGACAGTCACTGAAGCTTTCTTT. Translating it yields CASRERTVTEAFF.

This chain uses TRBV28 with TRBJ1-2, with D unclear. From germline, CDR1 is MDHEN and CDR2 SYDVKM. Between the trimmed V and J ends, which lost 7 bases and 5 bases, there was a span of 14 bases. CDR3 length equals 13 residues. In DNA form, the CDR3 reads TGTGCCAGCACCCTTGGCACATTTTATGGCTACACCTTC. Translating gives CASTLGTFYGYTF.

The chain carries TRBV29-1 and TRBJ2-7, with D maybe TRBD1 (7 bases). Looked up from germline, CDR1 is SQVTM and CDR2 is ANQGSEA. The CDR3 is 14 amino acids. The V gene lost 4 bases and the J gene lost 0 bases, with 13 bases spanning the gap. The CDR3 DNA follows: TGCAGCGTTGCAGGGGGGACAGCCTCCTACGAGCAGTACTTC. Protein sequence: CSVAGGTASYEQYF.

The chain carries TRBV9 and TRBJ2-2; D not resolved. The CDR3 covers 14 residues. From germline, CDR1 is SGDLS and CDR2 YYNGEE. Deletions cut 0 bases from V and 4 bases from J, with 7 bases between. The DNA for the CDR3 is TGTGCCAGCAGCGTAGTAGAACGCACCGGGGAGCTGTTTTTT. It codes for CASSVVERTGELFF.

This chain links TRBV11-2 with TRBJ2-4; D might be TRBD2 (5 bases). The CDR3 runs to 15 residues. V gave up 5 bases and J gave up 5 bases, with 16 bases separating them. Germline loops: CDR1 SGHAT, CDR2 FQNNGV. The CDR3 sequence: CASSPVKGVQNIQYF. The CDR3 DNA reads as TGTGCCAGCAGCCCCGTCAAGGGAGTCCAAAACATTCAGTACTTC.

The genes are TRBV15 and TRBJ1-1; D gene unclear. V lost 8 bases to trimming and J lost 1 base, with 17 bases between them. The CDR3 covers 15 residues. The germline V gene encodes CDR1 LNHNV and CDR2 YYDKDF (reference sequence). The CDR3: CATAPSRLGNTEAFF. The CDR3 region has the DNA TGTGCCACCGCGCCGTCGCGGCTGGGGAACACTGAAGCTTTCTTT.

This clone was seen only a few times. The chain is built from TRBV28 and TRBJ1-5; no clear D. Germline CDR1 is MDHEN and CDR2 is SYDVKM. Deletions cut 2 bases from V and 8 bases from J, with 7 bases between. CDR3 length equals 12 residues. The CDR3 bases are TGTGCCAGCAGTTTAGAGGCGGAGCCCCAGCATTTT. Translated, it gives CASSLEAEPQHF.

The CDR3 nucleotides are TGTGCCAGCAGCCTAGAAACAGGGAACACTGAAGCTTTCTTT. Translation gives CASSLETGNTEAFF. The chain links TRBV5-6 to TRBJ1-1; D perhaps matches TRBD1 (5 bases). Germline V CDR1 and CDR2: SGHDT, YYEEEE. This CDR3 region has 14 residues. V was cut by 4 bases and J by 1 base, with 11 bases left in between.

The J gene is TRBJ1-2, the V gene TRBV19; 8 bases are shared with TRBD1. J gave up 4 bases and V 6 bases, and 10 bases lay outside the gene matches. The germline CDR1 and CDR2 sequences are LNHDA and SQIVND (reference sequence). The CDR3 totals 15 residues. CDR3 nucleotides: TGTGCCAGTAGCTACACTTGGGACAGGAGCTATGGCTACACCTTC. It codes for CASSYTWDRSYGYTF.

This clone was observed a single time. The chain combines TRBV6-5 with TRBJ2-4; D may be TRBD1 (6 bases). This CDR3 has 13 amino acids. V lost 8 bases and J lost 0, with 8 bases in between. Germline CDR1 is MNHEY and CDR2 is SVGAGI. In DNA, the CDR3 is TGTGCCAGCGCAGGGGAAGCCAAAAACATTCAGTACTTC. This encodes CASAGEAKNIQYF.

The chain uses TRBV11-2 and TRBJ1-4; weak D call: TRBD1 (5 bases). Germline V gene sequence: CDR1 SGHAT, CDR2 FQNNGV. This CDR3 has 11 amino acids. Trimming shortened V by 5 bases and J by 8 bases, and 6 bases separated the two germline ends. The DNA of the CDR3 is TGTGCCAGCAGCCCAGGGGAAAAACTGTTTTTT. Translated: CASSPGEKLFF.

V usage is TRBV3-1 (or the pseudogene TRBV3-2) and J usage is TRBJ2-5; 10 bases fit TRBD2. The ends lost 5 bases at V and 3 bases at J; junction bases unmatched: 3. Germline lookup yields CDR1 LGHDT and CDR2 YNNKEL (reference sequence). The CDR3 runs to 14 residues. The CDR3 bases are TGTGCCAGCAGCTACGGACTAGCGGAAGAGACCCAGTACTTC. Translation: CASSYGLAEETQYF.

The chain couples TRBV3-1 (or the pseudogene TRBV3-2) to TRBJ2-3, with 11 bases lining up with TRBD1. CDR3 length equals 16 residues. Germline CDR1 reads LGHDT; CDR2 reads YNNKEL (reference sequence). V shed 2 bases, J shed 4 bases, and the junction held 5 bases outside the gene matches. The CDR3 DNA is TGTGCCAGCAGCCAAACCCGGACAGGGGGCCCAGATACGCAGTATTTT. The encoded protein is CASSQTRTGGPDTQYF.

V usage is TRBV6-4 and J usage is TRBJ2-1; 8 bases map to TRBD2. Germline-derived CDR1 and CDR2 are MRHNA and SNTAGT. The CDR3 sequence is 16 residues long. Losses at the gene ends were 4 bases for V and 7 bases for J; bases not matched to a gene: 12. CDR3 in amino acids: CASSADGGAGSNEQFF. The CDR3 region has the DNA TGTGCCAGCAGTGCCGACGGGGGGGCCGGTTCAAATGAGCAGTTCTTC.

The rearrangement links TRBV6-1 to TRBJ2-3, with 10 nucleotides matching TRBD1. Per germline, CDR1 MNHNS and CDR2 SASEGT. V lost 1 base and J lost 4; bases outside the gene matches: 2. The CDR3 runs 15 residues. The CDR3, as DNA: TGTGCCAGCAGTGAAGGACAGGGGGCGGCAGATACGCAGTATTTT. Translation gives CASSEGQGAADTQYF.

This chain uses TRBV6-1 with TRBJ2-6; the match to TRBD1 covers 7 bases. The CDR3 is 15 residues long. V lost 3 bases, J lost 1 base, and 0 bases stayed unmatched. CDR1 MNHNS and CDR2 SASEGT come from the germline V gene. The CDR3 region is CASSETGSGANVLTF. In DNA form, the CDR3 reads TGTGCCAGCAGTGAGACAGGGTCTGGGGCCAACGTCCTGACTTTC.

This clone was counted between two and nine times. The chain couples TRBV18 to TRBJ1-3, with D perhaps matching TRBD1 (6 bases). This CDR3 has 14 residues. The germline gives CDR1 KGHSH, CDR2 LQKENI. V lost 3 bases and J lost 2, with 8 bases in between. The CDR3 reads CASSPAGAGNTIYF. The CDR3 region has the DNA TGTGCCAGCTCACCGGCAGGGGCTGGAAACACCATATATTTT.

The genes are TRBV3-1 (or the pseudogene TRBV3-2) and TRBJ2-7; tentatively, D is TRBD2 (5 bases). With 5 bases removed from V and 4 bases from J, the gap between germline ends came to 9 bases. Germline CDR1 reads LGHDT; CDR2 reads YNNKEL (reference sequence). The CDR3 is 12 amino acids. The CDR3 loop is CASSDRGYEQYF. Here the CDR3 DNA reads TGTGCCAGCAGCGACCGCGGGTACGAGCAGTACTTC.